This TCR beta chain was identified in a study of glioma-infiltrating T cells after dendritic cell vaccination. As for the study in general: Autologous tumor lysate was loaded overnight onto monocyte-derived dendritic cells grown approximately 7 days with IL-4 and GM-CSF.

CDR1 SGHTA and CDR2 FQGTGA come from the germline V gene. Trimming removed 5 bases from V and 2 bases from J; junction bases left unmatched: 4. The CDR3 consists of 14 residues. The PCR used 60 V beta and 13 J beta primers. Sequencing used immunoSEQ multiplex PCR; TCRdb keeps in-frame clones, though not all of them. The sample includes nearly 85,000 clones, around 90% of them seen just once. Sequencing was performed on blood, taken before dendritic cell vaccination. This rearrangement joins TRBV7-3 to TRBJ2-3; 7 bases map to TRBD2. This receptor was identified in a human donor with glioblastoma. The CDR3 reads CASSRSGSTDTQYF. As DNA, the CDR3 is TGTGCCAGCAGCCGTAGCGGGTCCACAGATACGCAGTATTTT.